This T cell receptor (beta chain) was found in a study of blood T cells in healthy people across ages. Whole-study findings and limits: TCR beta diversity tracked closely with naive T cell percentage.

The CDR3 is made up of 14 amino acids. Germline loops: CDR1 SGHTA, CDR2 FQGNSA. Trimming took off 0 bases at V and 7 bases at J, with 7 bases between the two ends. Primed by a sample-barcoded 5' primer and a J-beta primer mix, a second PCR proceeded for roughly 6 to 12 cycles. TCRdb redid the calling of the 5' RACE reads with MiXCR, one entry per CDR3 protein. The sample holds about a million distinct CDR3 sequences; around two fifths are singletons and the top ten take under 15%. On this clonotype itself: What it binds is unknown.

Sequenced material: blood. The clonotype comes from a man younger than 35 in good health. The gene calls are TRBV7-2 and TRBJ1-6, with unresolved D. CDR3 coding DNA: TGTGCCAGCAGCTTAGCTTTCGGGAATTCACCCCTCCACTTT. This translates into CASSLAFGNSPLHF. Together with reference TRBV7-2 and TRBJ1-6, the CDR3 gives the full variable domain: GAGVSQSPSNKVTEKGKDVELRCDPISGHTALYWYRQSLGQGLEFLIYFQGNSAPDKSGLPSDRFSAERTGGSVSTLTIQRTQQEDSAVYLCASSLAFGNSPLHFGNGTRLTVT.